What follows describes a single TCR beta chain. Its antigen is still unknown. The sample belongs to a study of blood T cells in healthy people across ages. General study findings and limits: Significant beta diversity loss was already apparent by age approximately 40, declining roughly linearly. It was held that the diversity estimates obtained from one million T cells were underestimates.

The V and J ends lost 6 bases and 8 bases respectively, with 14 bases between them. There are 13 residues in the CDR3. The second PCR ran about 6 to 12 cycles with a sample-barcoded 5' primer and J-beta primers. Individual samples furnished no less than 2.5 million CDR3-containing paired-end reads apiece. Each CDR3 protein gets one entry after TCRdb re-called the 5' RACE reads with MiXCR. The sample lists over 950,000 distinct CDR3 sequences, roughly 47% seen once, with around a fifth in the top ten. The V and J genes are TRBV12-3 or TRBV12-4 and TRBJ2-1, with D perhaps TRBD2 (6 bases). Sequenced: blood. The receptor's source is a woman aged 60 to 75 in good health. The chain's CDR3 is CASRPGAAYEQFF. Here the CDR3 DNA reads TGTGCCAGCAGGCCGGGAGCTGCCTATGAGCAGTTCTTC.